Listed below are T cell receptor beta chains from one sample, sequenced in a study of blood T cell repertoires in COVID-19. TCRdb's copy holds only in-frame clones and misses some; the assay was immunoSEQ multiplex PCR. The table includes 100,000 to 150,000 clones, roughly 88% detected once. Sequenced sample: peripheral blood. The receptors originated from a woman aged 80 or over with acute or convalescent COVID-19. CDR3s include the opening cysteine and the closing phenylalanine or tryptophan. D genes are given only for firm matches. Clone size is stated in some rows and not others, as once, few, many or a class when expanded.

TRBD2	-	TRBV6-5	TRBJ2-5	TGTGCCAGCAGTTTACGGCCGGGGGGGGAGTCAGAGACCCAGTACTTC	CASSLRPGGESETQYF
-	-	TRBV4-3	TRBJ2-5	TGCGCCAGCAGCCAAGAAGGTGGGCAGACCCAGTACTTC	CASSQEGGQTQYF
-	-	TRBV12-1	TRBJ2-1	TGTGCCAGCAGCTTTCCCCTTACAGGGGAGGCCTACAATGAGCAGTTCTTC	CASSFPLTGEAYNEQFF
-	-	TRBV7-9	TRBJ1-1	TGTGCCAGCAGCTTAGTTCGACACCAGAACACTGAAGCTTTCTTT	CASSLVRHQNTEAFF
-	-	TRBV7-9	TRBJ1-2	TGTGCCAGCAGCTACGATGCCTCGGGGGGCGGCTACACCTTC	CASSYDASGGGYTF
TRBD2	once	TRBV7-8	TRBJ2-5	TGTGCCAGCAGCTCGGGACTAGCGGGGGGGATTAAAGAGACCCAGTACTTC	CASSSGLAGGIKETQYF
-	-	TRBV14	TRBJ1-1	TGTGCCAGCAGCCAAGTAACTGAGCTGCGACGGGAGAACACTGAAGCTTTCTTT	CASSQVTELRRENTEAFF
TRBD1	-	TRBV2	TRBJ2-7	TGTGCCAGCACCTGGGACAGAGTTTCCTACGAGCAGTACTTC	CASTWDRVSYEQYF
-	-	TRBV7-8	TRBJ2-7	TGTGCCAGCAGCTTAGCCGGGGAGTTCTACGAGCAGTACTTC	CASSLAGEFYEQYF
-	-	TRBV7-2	TRBJ1-2	TGTGCCAGCCGCCGGGCGGCGGGCTATGGCTACACCTTC	CASRRAAGYGYTF
TRBD1	once	TRBV19	TRBJ2-7	TGTGCCAGTAGTACGGACAGGGGATCCTACGAGCAGTACTTC	CASSTDRGSYEQYF
TRBD2	-	TRBV19	TRBJ2-2	TGTGCCAGCGCAACCGGGACATTGCTAGCGGGAGTGGTCGGGGAGCTGTTTTTT	CASATGTLLAGVVGELFF
-	few	TRBV7-9	TRBJ1-1	TGTGCCAGCAGCAACAGGGACACTGAAGCTTTCTTT	CASSNRDTEAFF
-	-	TRBV5-4	TRBJ1-6	TGTGCCAGCAGCCAACAGGGTTATAATTCACCCCTCCACTTT	CASSQQGYNSPLHF
-	-	TRBV20-1	TRBJ1-2	TGCAGTGCTAGTGGGGGGCCTGGCTACACCTTC	CSASGGPGYTF
TRBD1	-	TRBV10-3	TRBJ1-2	TGTGCCACTAAAGCCGGGACAGGGAACTATGGCTACACCTTC	CATKAGTGNYGYTF
TRBD2	-	TRBV5-1	TRBJ2-3	TGCGCCAGCAGCTTAATGGGGCTAGCGGGAGATACGCAGTATTTT	CASSLMGLAGDTQYF
-	-	TRBV4-3	TRBJ2-1	TGCGCCAGCAGCCAAGATATCGGCGGGTTCAGCTCCTACAATGAGCAGTTCTTC	CASSQDIGGFSSYNEQFF
TRBD1	-	TRBV19	TRBJ2-7	TGTGCCAGTAGTGAGACAGGGACCTCCGCTTACTTC	CASSETGTSAYF
TRBD2	-	TRBV11-2	TRBJ2-7	TGTGCCAGCAGCTCCGGACTAGCGGGAGCATACGAGCAGTACTTC	CASSSGLAGAYEQYF
-	-	TRBV13	TRBJ1-6	TGTGCCAGCAGTTCGGGTCAGGGGAATTCACCCCTCCACTTT	CASSSGQGNSPLHF
TRBD1	-	TRBV2	TRBJ1-6	TGTGCCAGCAGGGAGACAGGGGCCAATTCACCCCTCCACTTT	CASRETGANSPLHF
-	-	TRBV25-1	TRBJ2-7	TGTGCCAGCAGTGAATGGGGGGAAGCCTACGAGCAGTACTTC	CASSEWGEAYEQYF
-	-	TRBV7-2	TRBJ2-1	TGTGCCATTGCGGGTTCCTCCCATGAGCAGTTCTTC	CAIAGSSHEQFF
-	-	TRBV5-1	TRBJ2-5	TGCGCCAGCAGCGGACGGGACTCCCAAGAGACCCAGTACTTC	CASSGRDSQETQYF
TRBD1	few	TRBV5-4	TRBJ2-2	TGTGCCAGCAGCCCAGGGACAGGGGGCCGGGGCGGGGAGCTGTTTTTT	CASSPGTGGRGGELFF
-	-	TRBV2	TRBJ1-2	TGTGCCACCGGGTTACGGCCACCGACCCATGGCTACACCTTC	CATGLRPPTHGYTF
-	-	TRBV11-3	TRBJ2-5	TGTGCCAGCAGCTCGCTTGGTAGAGAGACCCAGTACTTC	CASSSLGRETQYF
-	-	TRBV5-1	TRBJ2-1	TGCGCCAGCAGCTTGGTCGATGAGAAGCAGTTCTTC	CASSLVDEKQFF
TRBD2	-	TRBV18	TRBJ2-3	TGTGCCAGCTCACCGGGACTAGCGACCGGGGATACGCAGTATTTT	CASSPGLATGDTQYF
-	-	TRBV10-3	TRBJ2-3	TGTGCCATCACCCGACAGAGCACAGATACGCAGTATTTT	CAITRQSTDTQYF
TRBD2	-	TRBV3-1/TRBV3-2	TRBJ2-7	TGTGCCAGCAGCCAAGATCTACGTCTAGCGGGAGGCGAGCAGTACTTC	CASSQDLRLAGGEQYF
-	-	TRBV20-1	TRBJ1-2	TGCAGTGCTAGAGATAGAGTGCGCTACACCTTC	CSARDRVRYTF
-	few	TRBV7-2	TRBJ2-3	TGTGCCAGCAGCCAGGAGGGGAGAAGCACAGATACGCAGTATTTT	CASSQEGRSTDTQYF
-	-	TRBV7-9	TRBJ2-5	TGTGCCAGCAGCTTAGTGACAGCGCAAGAGACCCAGTACTTC	CASSLVTAQETQYF
-	-	TRBV12-5	TRBJ2-5	TGTGCTAGTGGTTTTCTGAGTCAAGAGACCCAGTACTTC	CASGFLSQETQYF
TRBD1	few	TRBV11-3	TRBJ2-7	TGTGCCAGCAGCTTCCAGGGGGACGAGCAGTACTTC	CASSFQGDEQYF
TRBD1	-	TRBV5-1	TRBJ1-1	TGCGCCAGCAGCTTGGGGGACAGGGTAAAGACTGAAGCTTTCTTT	CASSLGDRVKTEAFF
-	-	TRBV7-9	TRBJ2-7	TGTGCCAGCAGCTTAGCGGCGGGTTCCTACGAGCAGTACTTC	CASSLAAGSYEQYF
-	-	TRBV24-1	TRBJ1-5	TGTGCCACCAGTGCCGGTCGGAGCAATCAGCCCCAGCATTTT	CATSAGRSNQPQHF
-	-	TRBV6-5	TRBJ1-2	TGTGCCAGCAGTTACTCTACGCCAGGCTATGGCTACACCTTC	CASSYSTPGYGYTF